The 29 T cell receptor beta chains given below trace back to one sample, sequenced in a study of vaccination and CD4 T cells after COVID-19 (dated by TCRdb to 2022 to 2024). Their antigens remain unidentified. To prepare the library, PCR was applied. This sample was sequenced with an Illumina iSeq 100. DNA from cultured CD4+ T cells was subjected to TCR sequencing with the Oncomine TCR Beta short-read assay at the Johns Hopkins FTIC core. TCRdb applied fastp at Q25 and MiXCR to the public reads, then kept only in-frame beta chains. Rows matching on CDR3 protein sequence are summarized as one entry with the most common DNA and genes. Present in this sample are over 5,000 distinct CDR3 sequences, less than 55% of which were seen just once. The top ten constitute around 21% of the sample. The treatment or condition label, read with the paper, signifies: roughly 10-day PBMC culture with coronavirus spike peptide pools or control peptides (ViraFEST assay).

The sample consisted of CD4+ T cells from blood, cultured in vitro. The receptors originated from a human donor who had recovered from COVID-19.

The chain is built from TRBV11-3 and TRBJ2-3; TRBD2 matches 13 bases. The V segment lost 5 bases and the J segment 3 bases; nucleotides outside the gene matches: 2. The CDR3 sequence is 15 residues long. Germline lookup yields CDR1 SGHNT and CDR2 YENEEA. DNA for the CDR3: TGTGCCAGCAGCACGGGACTAGCGGGGACAGATACGCAGTATTTT. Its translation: CASSTGLAGTDTQYF.

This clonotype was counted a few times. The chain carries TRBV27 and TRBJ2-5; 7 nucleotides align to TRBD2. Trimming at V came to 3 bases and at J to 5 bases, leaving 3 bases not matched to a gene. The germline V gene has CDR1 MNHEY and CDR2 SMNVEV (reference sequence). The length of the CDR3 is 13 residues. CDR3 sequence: CASSLQRGETQYF. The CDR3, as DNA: TGTGCCAGCAGTTTGCAGCGGGGTGAGACCCAGTACTTC.

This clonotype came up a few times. In nucleotides, the CDR3 is TGTGCCAGCAGTGAAGCGCCTGGGAGTGGGGTCAAAAACATTCAGTACTTC. This encodes CASSEAPGSGVKNIQYF. The chain recombines TRBV6-1 with TRBJ2-4; TRBD2 is a possible D gene (5 bases). Germline CDR1 MNHNS, CDR2 SASEGT. V shed 0 bases and J shed 3 bases, with 15 bases lying between them. This CDR3 is built from 17 residues.

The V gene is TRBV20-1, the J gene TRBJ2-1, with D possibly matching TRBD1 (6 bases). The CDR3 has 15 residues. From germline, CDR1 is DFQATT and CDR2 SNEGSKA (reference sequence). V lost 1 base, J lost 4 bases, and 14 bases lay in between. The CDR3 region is CSARGLDRTYNEQFF. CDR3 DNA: TGCAGTGCTAGAGGGTTGGACAGAACATACAATGAGCAGTTCTTC.

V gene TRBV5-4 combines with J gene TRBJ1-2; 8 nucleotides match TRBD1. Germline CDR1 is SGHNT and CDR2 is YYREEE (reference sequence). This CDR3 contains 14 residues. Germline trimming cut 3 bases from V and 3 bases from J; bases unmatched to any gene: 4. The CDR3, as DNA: TGTGCCAGCAGCTGGGCGACAGGGGACTATGGCTACACCTTC. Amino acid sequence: CASSWATGDYGYTF.

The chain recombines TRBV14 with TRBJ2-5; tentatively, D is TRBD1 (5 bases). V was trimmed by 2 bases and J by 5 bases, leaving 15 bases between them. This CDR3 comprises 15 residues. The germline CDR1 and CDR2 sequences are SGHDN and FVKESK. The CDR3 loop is CASSQRRDNRETQYF. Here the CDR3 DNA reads TGTGCCAGCAGCCAAAGACGAGATAACAGGGAGACCCAGTACTTC.

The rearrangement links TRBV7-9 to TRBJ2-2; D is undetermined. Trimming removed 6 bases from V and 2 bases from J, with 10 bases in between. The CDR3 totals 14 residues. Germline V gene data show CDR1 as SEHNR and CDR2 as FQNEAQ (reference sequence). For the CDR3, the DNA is TGTGCCAGCAGACGCCAGGCTAACACCGGGGAGCTGTTTTTT. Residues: CASRRQANTGELFF.

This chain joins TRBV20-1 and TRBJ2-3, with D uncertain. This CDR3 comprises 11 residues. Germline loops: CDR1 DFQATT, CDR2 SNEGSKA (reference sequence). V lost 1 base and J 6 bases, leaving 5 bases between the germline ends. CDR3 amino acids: CSARAWDTQYF. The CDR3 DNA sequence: TGCAGTGCTAGAGCGTGGGATACGCAGTATTTT.

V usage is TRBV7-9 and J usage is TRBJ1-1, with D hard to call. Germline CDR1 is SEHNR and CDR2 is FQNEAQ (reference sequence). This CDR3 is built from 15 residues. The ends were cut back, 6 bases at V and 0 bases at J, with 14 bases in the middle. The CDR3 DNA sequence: TGTGCCAGCAGTTCCCCGCCGAAGATGAACACTGAAGCTTTCTTT. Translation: CASSSPPKMNTEAFF.

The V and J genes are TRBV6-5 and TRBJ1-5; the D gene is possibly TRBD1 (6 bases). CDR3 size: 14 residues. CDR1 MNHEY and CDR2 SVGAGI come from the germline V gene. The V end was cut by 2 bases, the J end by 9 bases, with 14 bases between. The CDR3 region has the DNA TGTGCCAGCAGTTACGGCTCAGGGGTGATGCCCCAGCATTTT. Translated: CASSYGSGVMPQHF.

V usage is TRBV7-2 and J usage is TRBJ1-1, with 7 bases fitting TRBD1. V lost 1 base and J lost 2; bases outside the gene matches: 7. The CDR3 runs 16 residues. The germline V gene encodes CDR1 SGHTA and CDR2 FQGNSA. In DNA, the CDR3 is TGTGCCAGCAGCTTAGGAGGACGACAGGGCAACACTGAAGCTTTCTTT. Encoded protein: CASSLGGRQGNTEAFF.

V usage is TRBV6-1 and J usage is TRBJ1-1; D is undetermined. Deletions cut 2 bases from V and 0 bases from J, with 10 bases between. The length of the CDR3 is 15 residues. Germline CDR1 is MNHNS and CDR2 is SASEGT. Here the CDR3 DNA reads TGTGCCAGCAGTGAAATGAGCAGGTTGAACACTGAAGCTTTCTTT. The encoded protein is CASSEMSRLNTEAFF.

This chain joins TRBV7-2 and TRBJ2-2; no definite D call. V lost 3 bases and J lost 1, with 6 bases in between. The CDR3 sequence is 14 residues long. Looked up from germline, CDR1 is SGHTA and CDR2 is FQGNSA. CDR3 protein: CASSLSWNTGELFF. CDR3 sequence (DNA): TGTGCCAGCAGCTTGAGTTGGAACACCGGGGAGCTGTTTTTT. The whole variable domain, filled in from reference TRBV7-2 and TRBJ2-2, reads GAGVSQSPSNKVTEKGKDVELRCDPISGHTALYWYRQSLGQGLEFLIYFQGNSAPDKSGLPSDRFSAERTGGSVSTLTIQRTQQEDSAVYLCASSLSWNTGELFFGEGSRLTVL.

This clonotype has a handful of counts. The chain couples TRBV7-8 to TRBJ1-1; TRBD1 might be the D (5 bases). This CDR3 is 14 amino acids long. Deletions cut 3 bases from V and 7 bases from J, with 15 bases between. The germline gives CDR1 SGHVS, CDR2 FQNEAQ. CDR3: CASSFGGSAVEAFF. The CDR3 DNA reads TGTGCCAGCAGCTTCGGGGGTTCCGCAGTTGAAGCTTTCTTT.

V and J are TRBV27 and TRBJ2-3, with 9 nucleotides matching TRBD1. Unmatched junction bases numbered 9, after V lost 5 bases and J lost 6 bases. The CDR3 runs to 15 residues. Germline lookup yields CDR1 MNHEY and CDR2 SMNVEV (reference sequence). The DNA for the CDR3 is TGTGCCAGCAGTCCGTGGACAGGGGCAGGGGATACGCAGTATTTT. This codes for CASSPWTGAGDTQYF.

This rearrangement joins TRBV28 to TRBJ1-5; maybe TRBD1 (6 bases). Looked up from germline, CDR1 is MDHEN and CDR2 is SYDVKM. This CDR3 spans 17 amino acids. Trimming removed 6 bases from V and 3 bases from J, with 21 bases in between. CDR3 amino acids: CASSFSPGTTLNQPQHF. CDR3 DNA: TGTGCCAGCAGCTTTTCTCCCGGGACAACACTCAATCAGCCCCAGCATTTT.

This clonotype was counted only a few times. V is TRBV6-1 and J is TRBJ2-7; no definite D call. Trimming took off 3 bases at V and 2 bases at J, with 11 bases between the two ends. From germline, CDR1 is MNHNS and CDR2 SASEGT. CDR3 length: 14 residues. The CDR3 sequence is CASSDEARAYEQYF. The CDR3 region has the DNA TGTGCCAGCAGTGACGAGGCGCGAGCCTACGAGCAGTACTTC.

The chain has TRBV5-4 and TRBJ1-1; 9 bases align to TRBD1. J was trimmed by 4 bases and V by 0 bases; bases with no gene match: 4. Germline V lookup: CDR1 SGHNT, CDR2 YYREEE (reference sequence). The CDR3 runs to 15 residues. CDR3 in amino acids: CASSLGTGESTEAFF. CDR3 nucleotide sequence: TGTGCCAGCAGCTTGGGGACAGGGGAATCCACTGAAGCTTTCTTT.

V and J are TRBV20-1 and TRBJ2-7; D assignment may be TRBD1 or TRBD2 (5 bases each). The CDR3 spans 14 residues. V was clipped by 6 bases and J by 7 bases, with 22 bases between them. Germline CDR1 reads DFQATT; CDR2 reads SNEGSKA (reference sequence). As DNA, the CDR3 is TGCAGTGCAAAGCCGGGACCCCCCTCGAGTGAGCAGTACTTC. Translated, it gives CSAKPGPPSSEQYF.

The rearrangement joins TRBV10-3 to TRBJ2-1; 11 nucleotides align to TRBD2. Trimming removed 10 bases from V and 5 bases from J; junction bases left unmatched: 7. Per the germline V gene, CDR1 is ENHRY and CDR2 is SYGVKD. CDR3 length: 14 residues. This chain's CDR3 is CATAGTSGNNEQFF. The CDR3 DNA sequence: TGTGCCACGGCCGGGACTAGCGGCAACAATGAGCAGTTCTTC.

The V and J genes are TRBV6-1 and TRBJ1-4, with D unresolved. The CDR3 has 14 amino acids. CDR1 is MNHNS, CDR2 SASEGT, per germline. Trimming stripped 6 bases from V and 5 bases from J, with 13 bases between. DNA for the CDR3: TGTGCCAGCAGCCCGGACGGATGGAATGAAAAACTGTTTTTT. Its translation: CASSPDGWNEKLFF.

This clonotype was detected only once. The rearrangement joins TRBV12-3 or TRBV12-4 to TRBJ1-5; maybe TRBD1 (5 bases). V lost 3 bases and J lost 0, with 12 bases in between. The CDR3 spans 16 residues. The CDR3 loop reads CASSFSWGGSNQPQHF. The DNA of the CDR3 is TGTGCCAGCAGTTTTTCTTGGGGCGGTAGCAATCAGCCCCAGCATTTT.

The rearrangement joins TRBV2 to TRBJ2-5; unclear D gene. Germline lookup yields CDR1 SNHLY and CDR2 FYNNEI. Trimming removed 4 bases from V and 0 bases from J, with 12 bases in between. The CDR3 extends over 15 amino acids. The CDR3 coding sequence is TGTGCCAGCAGTGTAGAAAGTAGCTACCAAGAGACCCAGTACTTC. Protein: CASSVESSYQETQYF.

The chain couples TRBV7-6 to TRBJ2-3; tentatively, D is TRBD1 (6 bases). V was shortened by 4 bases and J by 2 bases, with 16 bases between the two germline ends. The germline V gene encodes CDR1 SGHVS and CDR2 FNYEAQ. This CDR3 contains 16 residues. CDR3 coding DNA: TGTGCCAGCAGCTGGGACGGGACAAGGAACACAGATACGCAGTATTTT. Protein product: CASSWDGTRNTDTQYF.

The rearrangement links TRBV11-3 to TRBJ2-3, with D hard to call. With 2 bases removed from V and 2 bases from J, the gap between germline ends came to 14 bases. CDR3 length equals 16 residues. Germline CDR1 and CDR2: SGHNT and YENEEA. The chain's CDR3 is CASSLQAAGTTDTQYF. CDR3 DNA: TGTGCCAGCAGCTTACAAGCCGCAGGCACCACAGATACGCAGTATTTT.

CDR3: CSAIGRTDEAFF. The CDR3 nucleotides read TGCAGTGCTATAGGTCGGACGGACGAAGCTTTCTTT. This rearrangement joins TRBV20-1 to TRBJ1-1; D unresolved. Germline V gene data show CDR1 as DFQATT and CDR2 as SNEGSKA (reference sequence). This CDR3 comprises 12 residues. The V end was cut by 4 bases, the J end by 8 bases, with 14 bases between.

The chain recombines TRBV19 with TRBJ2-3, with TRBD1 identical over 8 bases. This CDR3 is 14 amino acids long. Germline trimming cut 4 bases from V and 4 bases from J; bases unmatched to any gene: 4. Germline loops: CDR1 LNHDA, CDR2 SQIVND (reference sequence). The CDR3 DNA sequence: TGTGCCAGTAGTACCGGACAGGGACCAGATACGCAGTATTTT. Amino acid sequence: CASSTGQGPDTQYF.

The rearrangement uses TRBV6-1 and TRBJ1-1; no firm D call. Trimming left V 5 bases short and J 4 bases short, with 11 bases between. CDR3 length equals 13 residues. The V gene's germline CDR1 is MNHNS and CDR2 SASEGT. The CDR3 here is CASSREKGTEAFF. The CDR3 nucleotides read TGTGCCAGCAGTAGAGAGAAGGGCACTGAAGCTTTCTTT.

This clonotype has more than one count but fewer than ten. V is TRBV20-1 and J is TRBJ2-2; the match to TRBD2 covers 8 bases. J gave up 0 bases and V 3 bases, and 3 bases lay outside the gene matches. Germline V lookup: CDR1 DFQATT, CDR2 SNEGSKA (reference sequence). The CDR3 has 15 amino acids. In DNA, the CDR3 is TGCAGTGCTAGTCGCGGGGGGCCGAACACCGGGGAGCTGTTTTTT. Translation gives CSASRGGPNTGELFF.